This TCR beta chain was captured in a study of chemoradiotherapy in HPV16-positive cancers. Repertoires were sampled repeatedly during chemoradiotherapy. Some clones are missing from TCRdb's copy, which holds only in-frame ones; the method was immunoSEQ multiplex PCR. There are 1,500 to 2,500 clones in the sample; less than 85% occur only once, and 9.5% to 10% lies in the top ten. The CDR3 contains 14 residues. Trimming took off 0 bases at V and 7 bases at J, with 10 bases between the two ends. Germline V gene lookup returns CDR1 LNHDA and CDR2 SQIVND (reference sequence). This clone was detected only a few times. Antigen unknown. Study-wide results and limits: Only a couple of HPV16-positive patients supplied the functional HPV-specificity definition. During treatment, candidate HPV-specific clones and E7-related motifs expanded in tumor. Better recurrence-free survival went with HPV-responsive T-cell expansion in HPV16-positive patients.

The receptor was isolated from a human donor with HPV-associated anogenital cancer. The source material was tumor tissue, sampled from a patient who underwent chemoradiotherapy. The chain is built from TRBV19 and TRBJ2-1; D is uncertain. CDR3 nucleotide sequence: TGTGCCAGTAGTATAGATAACGTCCAGAATGAGCAGTTCTTC. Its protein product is CASSIDNVQNEQFF.